These 26 T cell receptor beta chains share one sample of origin, sequenced in a study of immune cell composition in non-small cell lung cancer. Produced via immunoSEQ multiplex PCR; TCRdb's table is partial and in-frame only. The sample carries around 6,700 clones, 60% to 75% recorded once. Sequencing was done on a sample of lung tumor tissue. The source of these receptors is a human donor with non-small cell lung cancer.

This clone was detected only once. The rearrangement joins TRBV5-1 to TRBJ2-1; 7 bases fit TRBD2. The CDR3 runs to 15 residues. CDR1 and CDR2 (germline): SGHRS, YFSETQ. V shed 6 bases, J shed 8 bases, and the junction held 14 bases outside the gene matches. CDR3 in DNA: TGCGCCAGCAAGGCGACTAGCTACACAGAGGATGAGCAGTTCTTC. This encodes CASKATSYTEDEQFF.

The V and J genes are TRBV19 and TRBJ1-2; D is possibly TRBD1 (5 bases). In germline, CDR1 is LNHDA, CDR2 SQIVND (reference sequence). The CDR3 loop spans 15 amino acids. V shed 6 bases and J shed 4 bases, with 18 bases lying between them. In DNA form, the CDR3 reads TGTGCCAGTAGGGGAACAGGAGCCATTCTCTATGGCTACACCTTC. Its protein is CASRGTGAILYGYTF.

This clone was seen once. The rearrangement links TRBV2 to TRBJ2-2; the match to TRBD2 covers 9 bases. Germline assignment: CDR1 SNHLY and CDR2 FYNNEI. Unmatched junction bases numbered 7, after V lost 7 bases and J lost 1 base. This CDR3 is 16 amino acids long. The CDR3 coding sequence is TGTGCCAGCATCAAGACTAGCGGCCAGAACACCGGGGAGCTGTTTTTT. This encodes CASIKTSGQNTGELFF.

This chain links TRBV5-4 with TRBJ1-4; 7 bases agree with TRBD1. V dropped 2 bases and J dropped 4; count of bases not matched to a gene: 2. CDR3 length: 14 amino acids. Germline values: CDR1 SGHNT, CDR2 YYREEE (reference sequence). The CDR3 spells CASSFRGVNEKLFF. The CDR3 DNA reads TGTGCCAGCAGCTTCAGGGGGGTTAATGAAAAACTGTTTTTT.

The chain carries TRBV30 and TRBJ2-7; D is perhaps TRBD1 (6 bases). The CDR3 sequence is 18 residues long. Germline CDR1 reads GTSNPN; CDR2 reads SVGIG (reference sequence). V lost 0 bases and J 6 bases, leaving 27 bases between the germline ends. CDR3 nucleotide sequence: TGTGCCTGGAGTGTACTCGGGGCTGGGGGCCGGCTACTACGCGAGCAGTACTTC. Its translation: CAWSVLGAGGRLLREQYF. Full variable domain (remainder filled in from reference TRBV30 and TRBJ2-7): SQTIHQWPATLVQPVGSPLSLECTVEGTSNPNLYWYRQAAGRGLQLLFYSVGIGQISSEVPQNLSASRPQDRQFILSSKKLLLSDSGFYLCAWSVLGAGGRLLREQYFGPGTRLTVT.

The chain recombines TRBV23-1 with TRBJ2-7; a possible D gene is TRBD1 (5 bases). TRBV23-1 is an ORF, with its function uncertain. The CDR3 covers 14 residues. V was trimmed by 8 bases and J by 2 bases, leaving 16 bases between them. CDR3 in amino acids: CASYGRVRTYEQYF. The CDR3 nucleotides read TGCGCCAGCTACGGCAGGGTTAGGACCTACGAGCAGTACTTC.

The chain links TRBV12-5 to TRBJ2-4; the match to TRBD1 covers 8 bases. With 2 bases clipped from V and 16 bases from J, the junction kept 10 bases outside the gene matches. Germline CDR1 reads LGHNT; CDR2 reads FRNRAP. There are 13 residues in the CDR3. CDR3: CASGLFLGGQVYF. The CDR3 DNA reads TGTGCTAGTGGTTTGTTCCTCGGGGGACAGGTCTACTTC. Complete variable domain (other parts from reference TRBV12-5 and TRBJ2-4): DARVTQTPRHKVTEMGQEVTMRCQPILGHNTVFWYRQTMMQGLELLAYFRNRAPLDDSGMPKDRFSAEMPDATLATLKIQPSEPRDSAVYFCASGLFLGGQVYFGAGTRLSVL.

Only a few counts were recorded for this clone. The CDR3 is CASRLASDEQFF. CDR3 nucleotides: TGTGCCAGCAGACTAGCGTCGGATGAGCAGTTCTTC. The V and J genes are TRBV2 and TRBJ2-1, with TRBD2 matching over 7 bases. J lost 8 bases, V lost 6 bases, and 4 bases had no gene match. Germline V gene lookup returns CDR1 SNHLY and CDR2 FYNNEI. The CDR3 spans 12 residues. The full variable domain, rest sourced from reference TRBV2 and TRBJ2-1, is EPEVTQTPSHQVTQMGQEVILRCVPISNHLYFYWYRQILGQKVEFLVSFYNNEISEKSEIFDDQFSVERPDGSNFTLKIRSTKLEDSAMYFCASRLASDEQFFGPGTRLTVL.

The chain employs TRBV7-8 and TRBJ1-6; 7 nucleotides align to TRBD1. The CDR3 consists of 14 residues. The junction had 3 bases not matched to a gene; V was cut back by 3 bases and J by 7 bases. CDR1 and CDR2 from the germline V gene are SGHVS and FQNEAQ. The CDR3 here is CASSFDRANSPLHF. The CDR3 nucleotides read TGTGCCAGCAGCTTCGACAGGGCAAATTCACCCCTCCACTTT.

The rearrangement links TRBV27 to TRBJ2-3; D gene ambiguous. The CDR3 length is 13 residues. Deletions cut 6 bases from V and 5 bases from J, with 12 bases between. The germline V gene has CDR1 MNHEY and CDR2 SMNVEV (reference sequence). The CDR3 region is CASSFLNRDTQYF. The CDR3 DNA reads as TGTGCCAGCAGCTTCCTCAACAGAGATACGCAGTATTTT.

The rearrangement links TRBV19 to TRBJ2-7; D possibly corresponds to TRBD1 (5 bases). V was cut by 1 base and J by 0 bases, with 10 bases left in between. This CDR3 contains 15 residues. CDR1 is LNHDA, CDR2 SQIVND, per germline (reference sequence). The CDR3, as DNA: TGTGCCAGTAGTATAGTAGGACACCTCTCCTACGAGCAGTACTTC. The encoded protein is CASSIVGHLSYEQYF.

The chain links TRBV27 to TRBJ2-7; 7 bases align to TRBD1. The CDR3 totals 15 residues. The V segment lost 5 bases and the J segment 2 bases; nucleotides outside the gene matches: 9. Germline CDR1 is MNHEY and CDR2 is SMNVEV (reference sequence). CDR3 DNA: TGTGCCAGCAGTCTCCGGGGACAGTTTCCCTACGAGCAGTACTTC. Translating gives CASSLRGQFPYEQYF.

This clone has a handful of counts. This chain connects TRBV11-2 to TRBJ1-6; no clear D. CDR3 length: 19 amino acids. V was clipped by 5 bases and J by 1 base, with 21 bases between them. The germline V gene has CDR1 SGHAT and CDR2 FQNNGV. CDR3 nucleotide sequence: TGTGCCAGCAGCCTTCTCCCTCCGTTGGGCTTGTCCTATAATTCACCCCTCCACTTT. Its protein product is CASSLLPPLGLSYNSPLHF.

A few counts support this clone. This rearrangement joins TRBV19 to TRBJ2-7, with 10 positions matching TRBD1. CDR3 length equals 14 residues. The V gene's germline CDR1 is LNHDA and CDR2 SQIVND (reference sequence). J was trimmed by 6 bases and V by 5 bases; bases with no gene match: 7. Written as DNA, the CDR3 is TGTGCCAGTAGTTCGACAGGGGGCTCCGTCGAGCAGTACTTC. It codes for CASSSTGGSVEQYF.

V usage is TRBV28 and J usage is TRBJ1-2, with a tentative D call TRBD1 (6 bases). This CDR3 is 16 amino acids long. Trimming left V 3 bases short and J 8 bases short, with 22 bases between. CDR1 and CDR2 from the germline V gene are MDHEN and SYDVKM. The CDR3 region is CASSFPGDMVRSGYTF. DNA of the CDR3: TGTGCCAGCAGTTTTCCAGGGGATATGGTTCGTTCGGGCTACACCTTC.

This chain connects TRBV5-5 to TRBJ2-1; 11 bases fit TRBD2. CDR3 length equals 18 residues. With 1 base clipped from V and 3 bases from J, the junction kept 9 bases outside the gene matches. CDR1 SGHKS and CDR2 YYEKEE come from the germline V gene (reference sequence). In DNA form, the CDR3 reads TGTGCCAGCAGCTTGCTGGCTAGCGGGGGGATTTTCTACAATGAGCAGTTCTTC. Protein: CASSLLASGGIFYNEQFF.

This rearrangement joins TRBV19 to TRBJ1-3; D may be TRBD1 (5 bases). The CDR3 runs 14 residues. Trimming pared 7 bases from V and 0 bases from J, leaving 10 bases between. Germline loops: CDR1 LNHDA, CDR2 SQIVND (reference sequence). The chain's CDR3 is CASTVGLSGNTIYF. The CDR3 nucleotides are TGTGCCAGTACGGTGGGACTCTCTGGAAACACCATATATTTT.

Turning to this clone: Germline is not matched at one junction end, which may reflect a read error. The gene calls are TRBV7-7 and TRBJ2-1; 8 bases are a match to TRBD2. Germline CDR1 is SSHAT and CDR2 is FNYEAQ (reference sequence). This CDR3 contains 15 residues. This CDR3 is CASSLGPGGNHEQFF. CDR3 DNA: TGTGCTAGCAGCTTAGGGCCGGGGGGGAATCATGAGCAGTTCTTC.

This sequence joins TRBV9 and TRBJ1-1; D gene ambiguous. The CDR3 spans 13 residues. Trimming shortened V by 2 bases and J by 2 bases, and 7 bases separated the two germline ends. Germline CDR1 reads SGDLS; CDR2 reads YYNGEE. CDR3 DNA: TGTGCCAGCAGCGTGAAACATAACACTGAAGCTTTCTTT. It codes for CASSVKHNTEAFF.

This sequence joins TRBV30 and TRBJ1-3; D might be TRBD1 (5 bases). Trimming removed 0 bases at V and 5 bases at J, with 11 bases between. CDR3 length equals 14 residues. Germline V CDR1 and CDR2: GTSNPN, SVGIG (reference sequence). The DNA of the CDR3 is TGTGCCTGGAGTGTAGGGGTAGGGAGAAACACCATATATTTT. This translates into CAWSVGVGRNTIYF. Full variable domain (outside the CDR3, taken from reference TRBV30 and TRBJ1-3): SQTIHQWPATLVQPVGSPLSLECTVEGTSNPNLYWYRQAAGRGLQLLFYSVGIGQISSEVPQNLSASRPQDRQFILSSKKLLLSDSGFYLCAWSVGVGRNTIYFGEGSWLTVV.

This clone showed up just a few times. This chain joins TRBV7-9 and TRBJ1-1; D gene unclear. This CDR3 has 13 residues. The germline V gene has CDR1 SEHNR and CDR2 FQNEAQ (reference sequence). Trimming took off 0 bases at V and 3 bases at J, with 5 bases between the two ends. CDR3 in DNA: TGTGCCAGCAGCTTAGCCGGTTACACTGAAGCTTTCTTT. This sequence encodes CASSLAGYTEAFF.

The rearrangement links TRBV7-8 to TRBJ2-5; D not resolved. The V gene's germline CDR1 is SGHVS and CDR2 FQNEAQ. V gave up 6 bases and J gave up 4 bases, with 18 bases separating them. This CDR3 is 15 amino acids long. The CDR3: CASSSWSSRRETQYF. CDR3 in DNA: TGTGCCAGCAGTTCCTGGTCCTCGCGGAGAGAGACCCAGTACTTC.

The chain joins TRBV7-9 to TRBJ1-1; D might be TRBD1 (6 bases). CDR1 is SEHNR and CDR2 is FQNEAQ in the germline V gene (reference sequence). Trimming left V 2 bases short and J 4 bases short, with 11 bases between. This CDR3 has 14 residues. CDR3 in amino acids: CASSLTGTSTEAFF. CDR3 nucleotide sequence: TGTGCCAGCAGCTTAACAGGGACAAGCACTGAAGCTTTCTTT.

This chain links TRBV6-5 with TRBJ1-2; TRBD1 might be the D (6 bases). Trimming removed 2 bases at V and 1 base at J, with 8 bases between. The CDR3 totals 14 residues. The germline CDR1 and CDR2 sequences are MNHEY and SVGAGI. CDR3 in DNA: TGTGCCAGCAGTTACGACAGGAGTAACTATGGCTACACCTTC. Its translation is CASSYDRSNYGYTF.

The CDR3 bases are TGTGCCAGCAGTGGGGACACGCAAGGCGGCTACACCTTC. Translation: CASSGDTQGGYTF. The chain joins TRBV2 to TRBJ1-2; D is perhaps TRBD1 (6 bases). This CDR3 contains 13 residues. Trimming cost V 4 bases and J 8 bases, with 14 bases left between them. Germline values: CDR1 SNHLY, CDR2 FYNNEI.

This clone was detected a few times. The same CDR3 also results from other DNA sequences found in this sample. V gene TRBV7-8 combines with J gene TRBJ1-5; maybe TRBD1 (5 bases). V shed 1 base and J shed 6 bases, with 7 bases lying between them. The CDR3 loop spans 13 amino acids. From germline, CDR1 is SGHVS and CDR2 FQNEAQ. For the CDR3, the DNA is TGTGCCAGCAGCTTAGAGGGGTTTCAGCCCCAGCATTTT. This sequence encodes CASSLEGFQPQHF.